Listed below are T cell receptor beta chains from one sample, sequenced in a study of cytomegalovirus exposure and HLA in healthy donors. Measured with immunoSEQ multiplex PCR; TCRdb has only the in-frame clones, and not every one. Of about 200,000 clones in the sample, about 79% were seen once. Source material: PBMCs. The receptors stem from a man aged 18-30 years in good health and CMV-seronegative. The CDR3 runs from the conserved cysteine through the conserved F or W. The order of the fields is clone size, V gene, J gene, D gene, CDR3 DNA, CDR3 protein. D genes are given only for firm matches. Clone sizes are given selectively: once, few, many, or a class where the clone is expanded.

NA,TRBV6-5,TRBJ2-1,NA,TGTGCCAGCAGTTTCTGGACAGGGAGGGGTGAGCAGTTCTTC,CASSFWTGRGEQFF
NA,TRBV6-5,TRBJ1-2,NA,TGTGCCAGCAGTTATAGCGGAGAGACTAACTATGGCTACACCTTC,CASSYSGETNYGYTF
NA,TRBV15,TRBJ1-5,NA,TGTGCCACCAGCCCCAACGTTCGGTGGAGCAATCAGCCCCAGCATTTT,CATSPNVRWSNQPQHF
NA,TRBV29-1,TRBJ2-7,TRBD1,TGCAGCGCTGCGGGGACAGGTGGCTACGAGCAGTACTTC,CSAAGTGGYEQYF
NA,TRBV11-3,TRBJ1-1,NA,TGTGCCAGCAGCCTTGGTTCAGGGCAACCTGGGAAGGCTTTCTTT,CASSLGSGQPGKAFF
NA,TRBV7-6,TRBJ2-7,TRBD1,TGTGCCAGCAGCTTAGTGGTGGGACAGGGAAGCTCCTACGAGCAGTACTTC,CASSLVVGQGSSYEQYF
NA,TRBV5-6,TRBJ1-1,TRBD1,TGTGCCAGCAGCTTGGGGTGGGCAGGGGGCCTGAACACTGAAGCTTTCTTT,CASSLGWAGGLNTEAFF
NA,TRBV18,TRBJ2-5,TRBD1,TGTGCCAGCTCACCACTCAGACAGGGACAAGAGACCCAGTACTTC,CASSPLRQGQETQYF
NA,TRBV28,TRBJ2-7,NA,TGTGCCAGCAGTTTGGGCTATTACGAGCAGTACTTC,CASSLGYYEQYF
NA,TRBV28,TRBJ2-2,NA,TGTGCCAGCAGTTTAGCGGGGGCTAACACCGGGGAGCTGTTTTTT,CASSLAGANTGELFF
NA,TRBV21-1,TRBJ2-2,NA,TGTGCCAGCAGCAAAGAGGGGGCTCAGACCGGGGAGCTGTTTTTT,CASSKEGAQTGELFF
NA,TRBV5-6,TRBJ2-7,NA,TGTGCCAGCAGCTTAGGCTCCGGCGGTCAGTACTTC,CASSLGSGGQYF
NA,TRBV5-1,TRBJ2-7,TRBD1,TGCGCCAGCAGTTTAAGCGGGACAGGGGGCAACGAGCAGTACTTC,CASSLSGTGGNEQYF
NA,TRBV29-1,TRBJ2-2,TRBD1,TGCAGCGTTGCTGGGACAGAAAACGCGAACACCAGGGAGCTGTTTTTT,CSVAGTENANTRELFF
NA,TRBV9,TRBJ2-7,TRBD2,TGTGCCAGCAGCGCCGCTAGCGGTGGAGGGGAGCAGTACTTC,CASSAASGGGEQYF
NA,TRBV4-3,TRBJ2-2,TRBD1,TGCGCCAGCAGGAGGGACAGGAAAACCGGGGAGCTGTTTTTT,CASRRDRKTGELFF
once,TRBV28,TRBJ2-7,NA,TGTGCCAGCGGCTCAGGGTCCTACGAGCAGTACTTC,CASGSGSYEQYF
NA,TRBV11-3,TRBJ2-2,NA,TGTGCCAGCAGCTTAGCCTACACCGGGGAGCTGTTTTTT,CASSLAYTGELFF
few,TRBV5-1,TRBJ2-4,NA,TGCGCCAGCAGCTCAGCCCTGACAGGGCGCGGGGACATTCAGTACTTC,CASSSALTGRGDIQYF
NA,TRBV9,TRBJ1-2,NA,TGTGCCAGCAGAGGACAGACCTATGGCTACACCTTC,CASRGQTYGYTF
few,TRBV11-3,TRBJ2-2,TRBD1,TGTGCCAGCAGCAGGGGGCGTACCGGGGAGCTGTTTTTT,CASSRGRTGELFF
NA,TRBV7-9,TRBJ1-1,TRBD1,TGTTCCAGCAGGGGGAGACGGGGGGTTACGACTGAAGCTTTCTTT,CSSRGRRGVTTEAFF
NA,TRBV7-2,TRBJ1-6,NA,TGTGCCAGCAACGACCACCTCCCGGGGGGGAGAGATAATTCACCCCTCCACTTT,CASNDHLPGGRDNSPLHF
NA,TRBV30,TRBJ1-1,NA,TGTGCCTGGAGTGTACTATTAGACACTGAAGCTTTCTTT,CAWSVLLDTEAFF
few,TRBV9,TRBJ1-2,NA,TGTGCCAGCAGCGCCGCAGGGTGGGGCTACACCTTC,CASSAAGWGYTF
NA,TRBV4-3,TRBJ1-2,NA,TGCGCCAGCAGCCAAGAAGGCGGAAACACCTATGGCTACACCTTC,CASSQEGGNTYGYTF
NA,TRBV7-9,TRBJ2-2,NA,TGTGCCAGCCTGTTGATCGACAGGAGTCACACCGGGGAGCTGTTTTTT,CASLLIDRSHTGELFF
NA,TRBV4-1,TRBJ2-5,NA,TGCGCCAGCAGCCCCCTGGAGAGGGACCAAGAGACCCAGTACTTC,CASSPLERDQETQYF
NA,TRBV6-1,TRBJ1-1,TRBD1,TGTGCCAGCAGTGAAGGACAGGGATTGTTGAACACTGAAGCTTTCTTT,CASSEGQGLLNTEAFF
NA,TRBV14,TRBJ2-7,TRBD2,TGTGCCAGCAGCCCTGATCTAGCGGGAGATCGCCACGAGCAGTACTTC,CASSPDLAGDRHEQYF